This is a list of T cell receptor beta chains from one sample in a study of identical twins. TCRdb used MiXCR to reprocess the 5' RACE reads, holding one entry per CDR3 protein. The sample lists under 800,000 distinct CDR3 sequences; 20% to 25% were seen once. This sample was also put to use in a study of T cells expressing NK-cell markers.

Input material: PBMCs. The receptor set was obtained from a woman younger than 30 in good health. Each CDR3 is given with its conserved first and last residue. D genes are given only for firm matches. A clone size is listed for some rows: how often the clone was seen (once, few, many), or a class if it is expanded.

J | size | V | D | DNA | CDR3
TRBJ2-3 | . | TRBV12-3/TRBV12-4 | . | TGTGCCAGCAGCCCAAGGAACGATCCGCAGTATTTT | CASSPRNDPQYF
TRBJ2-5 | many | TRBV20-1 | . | TGCAGTGCGCGACTGGGCCCCGAGACCCAGTACTTC | CSARLGPETQYF
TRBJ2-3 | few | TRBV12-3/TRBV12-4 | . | TGTGCCAGCAGTTTTATCCACGGGGGCACAGATACGCAGTATTTT | CASSFIHGGTDTQYF
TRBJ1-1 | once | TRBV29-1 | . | TGCAGCGTTCGGGAAGCTTTCTTT | CSVREAFF
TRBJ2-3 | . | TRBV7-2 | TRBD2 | TGTGCCAGCAGCCCGTCATCGGCGGGGGTTACGCAGTATTTT | CASSPSSAGVTQYF
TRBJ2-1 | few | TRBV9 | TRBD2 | TGTGCCAGCACCCTCGGGGGGTCACTAGCAGTATACAATGAGCAGTTCTTC | CASTLGGSLAVYNEQFF
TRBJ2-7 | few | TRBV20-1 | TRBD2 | TGCAGTGCTAGACCTCAGCGGGGCTCCTACGAGCAGTACTTC | CSARPQRGSYEQYF
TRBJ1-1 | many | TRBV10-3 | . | TGTGCCATCAGTGAGTCGAACAGGGCAGGGGAAGCTTTCTTT | CAISESNRAGEAFF
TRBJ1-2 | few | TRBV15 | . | TGTGCCACCAGCAGAGATGTAGGCCAGGTCAACTATGGCTACACCTTC | CATSRDVGQVNYGYTF
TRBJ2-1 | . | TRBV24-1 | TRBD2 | TGTGCCACCAGCCACGCTAGCGGGGGGGCAAATGAGCAGTTCTTC | CATSHASGGANEQFF
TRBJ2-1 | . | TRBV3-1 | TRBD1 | TGTGCCAGCAGCCAAGTCTGGACAGGCTCCTACAATGAGCAGTTCTTC | CASSQVWTGSYNEQFF
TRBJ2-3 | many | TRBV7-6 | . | TGTGCCAGCAGCTTATCCCCAGATACGCAGTATTTT | CASSLSPDTQYF
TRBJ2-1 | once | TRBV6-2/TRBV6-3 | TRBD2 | TGTGCCAGCAGTTCGGGAGGACTAGCGGGAAATGAGCAGTTCTTC | CASSSGGLAGNEQFF
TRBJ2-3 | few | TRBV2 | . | TGTGCCAGCCACAACGAGGCCGGCACAGATACGCAGTATTTT | CASHNEAGTDTQYF
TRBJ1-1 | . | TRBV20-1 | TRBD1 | TGCAGTGCTAGAGAGTTCCCGACAGGGTTTAGGACTGAAGCTTTCTTT | CSAREFPTGFRTEAFF
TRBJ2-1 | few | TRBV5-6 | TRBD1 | TGTGCCAGCAGCTTGGGGACAGGCCTCCATGAGCAGTTCTTC | CASSLGTGLHEQFF
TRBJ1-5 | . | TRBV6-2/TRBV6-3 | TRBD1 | TGTGCCAGCAGTTACACCGGACAGGGGGCGCGTCAGCCCCAGCATTTT | CASSYTGQGARQPQHF
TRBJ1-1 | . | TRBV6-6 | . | TGTGCCAGCAGTACCAGAGTCACTGAAGCTTTCTTT | CASSTRVTEAFF
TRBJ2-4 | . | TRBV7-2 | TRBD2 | TGTGCCAGCAGCCTTGGACTAGCGGCAAACATTCAGTACTTC | CASSLGLAANIQYF
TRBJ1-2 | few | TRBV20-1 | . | TGCAGTGCTAGAGTACCAGATCTAAACTATGGCTACACCTTC | CSARVPDLNYGYTF
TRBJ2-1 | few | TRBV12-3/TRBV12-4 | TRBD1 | TGTGCCAGCTCGAGCCCCCCGGGACAGTGGGACAATGAGCAGTTCTTC | CASSSPPGQWDNEQFF
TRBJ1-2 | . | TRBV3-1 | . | TGTGCCAGCAGCCCTGCCGCCTATGGCTACACCTTC | CASSPAAYGYTF
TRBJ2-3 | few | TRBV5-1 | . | TGCGCCAGCAGCTTCGAAGGTCTCACAGATACGCAGTATTTT | CASSFEGLTDTQYF
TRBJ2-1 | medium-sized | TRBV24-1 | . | TGTGCCACCAGTGATTCCCAAAATGAGCAGTTCTTC | CATSDSQNEQFF
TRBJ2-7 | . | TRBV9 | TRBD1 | TGTGCCAGCAGCGTAGGAGGGACAGACACCTACGAGCAGTACTTC | CASSVGGTDTYEQYF
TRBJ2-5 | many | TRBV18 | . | TGTGCCAGCTCACCGAACAGTTGGGAGACCCAGTACTTC | CASSPNSWETQYF
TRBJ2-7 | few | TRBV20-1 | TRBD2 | TGCAGTGCACCCGGCGGGGGACGGAACTACGAGCAGTACTTC | CSAPGGGRNYEQYF
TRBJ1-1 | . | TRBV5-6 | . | TGTGCCAGCAGCTTGAAAATCCGGAACACTGAAGCTTTCTTT | CASSLKIRNTEAFF
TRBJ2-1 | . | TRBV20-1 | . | TGCAGTGCTAGACCCTCCAGCTCCTACAATGAGCAGTTCTTC | CSARPSSSYNEQFF